A selection of T cell receptor beta chains follows, all from one sample in a study of HIV-infected patients and healthy controls. Using its own MiXCR run on the 5' RACE reads, TCRdb lists one record per CDR3 protein. The sample includes about 18,000 distinct CDR3 sequences, more than 7.5% of them seen just once. Sequenced material: blood, taken during antiretroviral therapy. The receptors stem from an adult with HIV infection. Both conserved end residues are part of each CDR3. The D gene is left open where the match is weak. Clone size appears in some rows only: once, few, many, or a class for an expanded clone.

J | V | D | size | DNA | CDR3
TRBJ2-1 | TRBV7-2 | TRBD2 | many | TGTGCCAGCAGCTCACGGACTAGCGGAAACAATGAGCAGTTCTTC | CASSSRTSGNNEQFF
TRBJ2-3 | TRBV7-2 | TRBD2 | many | TGTGCCAGCAGAAATCCGGGACTAGCGTCAGATACGCAGTATTTT | CASRNPGLASDTQYF
TRBJ1-3 | TRBV12-3/TRBV12-4 | TRBD1 | many | TGTGCCACCCAGGGGGGTCTGGGGTTTCGATCTGGAAACACCATATATTTT | CATQGGLGFRSGNTIYF
TRBJ1-5 | TRBV20-1 | NA | many | TGCAGTGCTAGAGACCCCGATGGCAATCAGCCCCAGCATTTT | CSARDPDGNQPQHF
TRBJ2-3 | TRBV15 | NA | many | TGTGCCACCAGCAGAGGATTAGCGGCAGATACGCAGTATTTT | CATSRGLAADTQYF
TRBJ2-2 | TRBV6-5 | TRBD1 | few | TGTGCCAGCAGTCCCCGACAGGGGGCCGGCGGGGAGCTGTTTTTT | CASSPRQGAGGELFF
TRBJ2-6 | TRBV6-5 | NA | many | TGTGCCAGCAGTTACTCGCCATGGGTGTTCCTGACTTTC | CASSYSPWVFLTF
TRBJ1-6 | TRBV6-6 | NA | many | TGTGCCAGCAGTTACTCGATCGGCAGTTTTAATTCACCCCTCCACTTT | CASSYSIGSFNSPLHF
TRBJ1-2 | TRBV18 | NA | many | TGTGCCAGCTCCCCAAGACAGGAGGGGGTCAATGGCTACACCTTC | CASSPRQEGVNGYTF
TRBJ1-1 | TRBV19 | NA | few | TGTGCCAGTAGTATAGCGGGCACCTACACTGAAGCTTTCTTT | CASSIAGTYTEAFF
TRBJ2-3 | TRBV7-8 | TRBD2 | many | TGTGCCAGCAGCTTACTAGCGGAAGGGGATACGCAGTATTTT | CASSLLAEGDTQYF
TRBJ2-1 | TRBV25-1 | NA | many | TGTGCCAGCAAGTGGGGCGCGCGGAATGAGCAGTTCTTC | CASKWGARNEQFF
TRBJ2-2 | TRBV12-3/TRBV12-4 | NA | many | TGTGCCAGCAGCCTTATGGAGCTAGCGAACACCGGGGAGCTGTTTTTT | CASSLMELANTGELFF
TRBJ1-1 | TRBV9 | NA | many | TGTGCCAGCAGCGTTGGAGCCTACCAACAGACGGGGATGAACACTGAAGCTTTCTTT | CASSVGAYQQTGMNTEAFF
TRBJ2-1 | TRBV28 | NA | NA | TGTGCCAGCAGTTTATCCCGGGAAGAGCAGTTCTTC | CASSLSREEQFF
TRBJ2-4 | TRBV5-4 | NA | many | TGTGCCAGCAGCTCGGAGGTGAGCGCGGTATTGGGCAACATTCAGTACTTC | CASSSEVSAVLGNIQYF
TRBJ2-4 | TRBV12-3/TRBV12-4 | TRBD2 | many | TGTGCCAGCAGTCCCTCCGGGGGGAACAAAAACATTCAGTACTTC | CASSPSGGNKNIQYF
TRBJ1-1 | TRBV24-1 | NA | many | TGTGCCACCAGTGATTTGAAGAACACTGAAGCTTTCTTT | CATSDLKNTEAFF
TRBJ1-2 | TRBV5-6 | NA | many | TGTGCCAGCAGCTTGGCAGGGCCGGGAGGCTACACCTTC | CASSLAGPGGYTF